This passage covers 23 T cell receptor beta chains from one sample sequenced in a study of regulatory T cells in long-lasting Graves disease. The sample's time point: newly diagnosed GD, antithyroid drugs for less than 3 months. Preparation of the TCR library used RNA extracted from PBMCs. CDR3-region Arm-PCR and iRepertoire HTBI primers produced the TCR beta libraries. TCRdb called the multiplex PCR reads again in MiXCR, with one record for every CDR3 protein. Seen here are about 530,000 distinct CDR3 sequences, approximately 16% observed once, and the top ten hold more than 20%. A further study also used this sample, focusing on T cells in Graves' hyperthyroidism and ophthalmopathy.

Sequencing was performed on peripheral blood mononuclear cells (PBMCs), taken at new diagnosis, from a patient treated with antithyroid drugs. Receptors originate from a woman aged 40-60 years with Graves disease.

This clonotype was counted ten times or more. The rearrangement joins TRBV11-3 to TRBJ1-1; D unclear. The V gene's germline CDR1 is SGHNT and CDR2 YENEEA. CDR3 length: 14 amino acids. Trimming cost V 0 bases and J 11 bases, with 16 bases left between them. The CDR3 bases are TGTGCCAGCAGCTTAGATCCCGGACTTTCAGTGGCTTTCTTT. Translating it yields CASSLDPGLSVAFF.

This clonotype was detected only a few times. V is TRBV28 and J is TRBJ1-3; D remains ambiguous. This CDR3 contains 14 residues. Germline assignment: CDR1 MDHEN and CDR2 SYDVKM. With 5 bases removed from V and 9 bases from J, the gap between germline ends came to 17 bases. CDR3 loop: CASSTLVQSRTIYF. In DNA form, the CDR3 reads TGTGCCAGCAGTACGCTCGTTCAGTCCCGCACCATATATTTT.

This clonotype was detected only a few times. This chain connects TRBV5-8 to TRBJ1-5; D not resolved. The CDR3 is 16 residues long. Per the germline V gene, CDR1 is SGHTS and CDR2 is YDEGEE. The V gene lost 1 base and the J gene lost 0 bases, with 11 bases spanning the gap. In nucleotides, the CDR3 is TGTGCCAGCAGCTTGTATCTACACGGTAGCAATCAGCCCCAGCATTTT. This gives the protein CASSLYLHGSNQPQHF.

Only a few counts were recorded for this clonotype. The chain carries TRBV14 and TRBJ1-1; 7 bases map to TRBD1. V lost 3 bases and J lost 3; bases outside the gene matches: 7. Per germline, CDR1 SGHDN and CDR2 FVKESK. The CDR3 loop spans 15 amino acids. CDR3 in amino acids: CASSHRTGPDTEAFF. In DNA form, the CDR3 reads TGTGCCAGCAGCCACCGGACAGGTCCAGACACTGAAGCTTTCTTT. The variable domain in full, completed from reference TRBV14 and TRBJ1-1, reads EAGVTQFPSHSVIEKGQTVTLRCDPISGHDNLYWYRRVMGKEIKFLLHFVKESKQDESGMPNNRFLAERTGGTYSTLKVQPAELEDSGVYFCASSHRTGPDTEAFFGQGTRLTVV.

In this sample, this clonotype turned up many times. The chain is built from TRBV20-1 and TRBJ2-3; the D gene is possibly TRBD2 (7 bases). The V and J ends lost 6 bases and 4 bases respectively, with 14 bases between them. This CDR3 spans 13 amino acids. From germline, CDR1 is DFQATT and CDR2 SNEGSKA (reference sequence). DNA of the CDR3: TGCAGTGCCCGCTGGGGGGGGCCAGATACGCAGTATTTT. This codes for CSARWGGPDTQYF.

This clonotype was observed many times. V usage is TRBV5-1 and J usage is TRBJ1-1; no clear D. Germline CDR1 and CDR2: SGHRS and YFSETQ. The CDR3 consists of 14 residues. V shed 0 bases and J shed 1 base, with 7 bases lying between them. CDR3 in DNA: TGCGCCAGCAGCTTGGCACAGACGAACACTGAAGCTTTCTTT. Its protein is CASSLAQTNTEAFF.

This clonotype was recorded many times. The chain recombines TRBV20-1 with TRBJ2-3, with 9 bases that match TRBD2. The J segment lost 6 bases and the V segment lost 3 bases, leaving 4 bases of the junction unmatched. CDR1 and CDR2 (germline): DFQATT, SNEGSKA (reference sequence). The CDR3 length is 13 residues. The CDR3 reads CSASIAGADTQYF. CDR3 DNA: TGCAGTGCTAGTATAGCGGGGGCGGATACGCAGTATTTT.

There are many counts of this clonotype. The chain joins TRBV10-3 to TRBJ2-3, with TRBD2 identical over 8 bases. The CDR3 has 18 residues. J lost 3 bases, V lost 2 bases, and 13 bases had no gene match. Germline loops: CDR1 ENHRY, CDR2 SYGVKD. CDR3 in DNA: TGTGCCATCAGTGAGCCGGATGTTAAAGCGGGGGTTACAGATACGCAGTATTTT. It specifies CAISEPDVKAGVTDTQYF.

This clonotype was observed many times. The rearrangement joins TRBV10-3 to TRBJ2-1; D gene uncertain. Trimming stripped 4 bases from V and 9 bases from J, with 10 bases between. Looked up from germline, CDR1 is ENHRY and CDR2 is SYGVKD. The CDR3 is 12 amino acids. The CDR3 nucleotides are TGTGCCATCAGTGGGTATGCAAGTGAGCAGTTCTTC. Its translation: CAISGYASEQFF.

This clonotype was counted only a few times. This rearrangement joins TRBV5-5 to TRBJ1-3; D unresolved. V shed 8 bases and J shed 0 bases, with 6 bases lying between them. The germline V gene has CDR1 SGHKS and CDR2 YYEKEE (reference sequence). This CDR3 has 12 amino acids. In DNA, the CDR3 is TGTGCCAGTGCTCCCTCTGGAAACACCATATATTTT. Residues: CASAPSGNTIYF.

V gene TRBV7-9 combines with J gene TRBJ1-4, with 7 bases aligning to TRBD1. The germline CDR1 and CDR2 sequences are SEHNR and FQNEAQ (reference sequence). The CDR3 is 14 amino acids. V shed 5 bases and J 4 bases; nucleotides not matched to a gene: 4. The CDR3 nucleotides read TGTGCCAGCAGCCGACAGGGAGATAATGAAAAACTGTTTTTT. Translating it yields CASSRQGDNEKLFF.

This clonotype was seen many times. The gene calls are TRBV2 and TRBJ2-1; D not certain. The CDR3 is 14 amino acids. Trimming stripped 8 bases from V and 9 bases from J, with 20 bases between. The germline gives CDR1 SNHLY, CDR2 FYNNEI. Written as DNA, the CDR3 is TGTGCCAGCGGGTCGCGCCAGGACGGTGGTGAGCAGTTCTTC. It codes for CASGSRQDGGEQFF. The whole variable domain, filled in from reference TRBV2 and TRBJ2-1, reads EPEVTQTPSHQVTQMGQEVILRCVPISNHLYFYWYRQILGQKVEFLVSFYNNEISEKSEIFDDQFSVERPDGSNFTLKIRSTKLEDSAMYFCASGSRQDGGEQFFGPGTRLTVL.

This clonotype was found many times. V is TRBV15 and J is TRBJ1-1; 9 bases are a match to TRBD1. J gave up 5 bases and V 3 bases, and 4 bases lay outside the gene matches. CDR1 is LNHNV and CDR2 is YYDKDF in the germline V gene (reference sequence). This CDR3 is built from 14 residues. CDR3: CATSSGQGRTEAFF. The CDR3, as DNA: TGTGCCACCAGCAGTGGACAGGGGAGGACTGAAGCTTTCTTT.

This clonotype has just a few counts. The chain joins TRBV7-2 to TRBJ1-4; D is ambiguous. The germline V gene encodes CDR1 SGHTA and CDR2 FQGNSA. CDR3 length: 14 residues. V was shortened by 5 bases and J by 3 bases, with 10 bases between the two germline ends. CDR3 bases: TGTGCCAGCAGCCCCCGGACCTCTAATGAAAAACTGTTTTTT. Amino acids: CASSPRTSNEKLFF.

Of note for this clonotype: A much larger clone sits a single nucleotide away, making a read error possible. The chain links TRBV3-1 to TRBJ1-3; D is possibly TRBD1 (5 bases). The CDR3 runs 17 residues. Looked up from germline, CDR1 is LGHDT and CDR2 is YNNKEL (reference sequence). The V end lost 6 bases, the J end lost 2 bases, and 20 bases lay between the germline ends. In DNA form, the CDR3 reads TGTGCCAGCAGTGGATTTAACGGGTTCAGGGCTGGAAACACCATATATTTT. This translates into CASSGFNGFRAGNTIYF.

This clonotype appeared many times. V usage is TRBV28 and J usage is TRBJ2-7; D may be TRBD1 or TRBD2 (5 bases each). From germline, CDR1 is MDHEN and CDR2 SYDVKM. The V gene lost 5 bases and the J gene lost 2 bases, with 16 bases spanning the gap. CDR3 length equals 15 residues. CDR3 loop: CASSPPGTATYEQYF. The CDR3 nucleotides read TGTGCCAGCAGTCCCCCCGGGACCGCTACCTACGAGCAGTACTTC.

The chain links TRBV5-4 to TRBJ1-2; TRBD1 matches 7 bases. J lost 4 bases, V lost 3 bases, and 9 bases had no gene match. The CDR3 runs to 15 residues. Per the germline V gene, CDR1 is SGHNT and CDR2 is YYREEE (reference sequence). Here the CDR3 reads CASSSEGAASYGYTF. The CDR3 coding sequence is TGTGCCAGCAGCTCGGAGGGGGCGGCATCCTATGGCTACACCTTC.

The sample holds a few counts of this clonotype. CDR3 bases: TGTGCCAGCCTGAATGGGGGGGCCCAGTACTTC. Amino acids: CASLNGGAQYF. The chain is built from TRBV12-3 or TRBV12-4 and TRBJ2-5; 7 bases agree with TRBD2. The CDR3 consists of 11 residues. Trimming cost V 8 bases and J 9 bases; bases outside gene matches: 6.

Remarks on this clonotype: At one end, the junction sequence differs from germline, possibly due to a read error. This chain links TRBV7-8 with TRBJ2-5; 7 bases line up with TRBD2. The length of the CDR3 is 15 residues. The germline V gene encodes CDR1 SGHVS and CDR2 FQNEAQ. The CDR3 protein is CTSSFLRVGGETQYF. The CDR3 coding sequence is TGTACCAGCAGCTTTCTTAGGGTCGGGGGGGAGACCCAGTACTTC.

This clonotype was found many times. The rearrangement links TRBV5-5 to TRBJ1-5; 11 bases match TRBD1. Germline V gene sequence: CDR1 SGHKS, CDR2 YYEKEE (reference sequence). The CDR3 is 16 amino acids. The V gene end was trimmed by 0 bases and the J gene end by 5 bases; junction bases not matched to a gene: 4. The CDR3 is CASSLVWTGGDQPQHF. As DNA, the CDR3 is TGTGCCAGCAGCTTGGTCTGGACAGGGGGCGATCAGCCCCAGCATTTT.

This clonotype was observed at least ten times. The gene calls are TRBV2 and TRBJ1-4; possible D gene TRBD1, 5 bases. This CDR3 contains 14 residues. With 6 bases removed from V and 4 bases from J, the gap between germline ends came to 12 bases. Germline CDR1 SNHLY, CDR2 FYNNEI. The CDR3 protein is CASRPDSHNEKLFF. The DNA of the CDR3 is TGTGCCAGCAGGCCCGACAGCCATAATGAAAAACTGTTTTTT.

On this clonotype itself: The junction shows a germline mismatch at one end, possibly a read error. The chain has TRBV12-3 or TRBV12-4 and TRBJ2-5; D remains ambiguous. The CDR3 extends over 14 amino acids. The CDR3 here is CAGSPVGKQETQYF. Here the CDR3 DNA reads TGTGCCGGCAGTCCTGTGGGAAAACAAGAGACCCAGTACTTC.

This clonotype came up many times. This chain connects TRBV2 to TRBJ2-3; 9 nucleotides agree with TRBD2. The V gene end was trimmed by 6 bases and the J gene end by 1 base; junction bases not matched to a gene: 2. This CDR3 comprises 14 residues. Germline CDR1 reads SNHLY; CDR2 reads FYNNEI. The CDR3 loop is CASRVAGGTDTQYF. DNA for the CDR3: TGTGCCAGCAGGGTAGCGGGGGGCACAGATACGCAGTATTTT.